A selection of T cell receptor beta chains follows, all from one sample in a study of Ad26.COV2.S vaccination and SARS-CoV-2 variants. TCRdb keeps only in-frame clones here, not all; method: immunoSEQ multiplex PCR. The sample has 200,000 to 300,000 clones, approximately 87% seen once. Source: peripheral blood, taken in a trial of Ad26.COV2.S vaccine versus placebo. Receptors originate from a person between 18 and 65 years old who received the Ad26.COV2.S COVID-19 vaccine or a placebo. CDR3s include the opening cysteine and the closing phenylalanine or tryptophan. The order of the fields is V gene, J gene, D gene, clone size, CDR3 DNA, CDR3 protein. A D gene is named only where the DNA matches it firmly. Rows give clone size only sometimes, using once, few, many, or a class for an expanded clone.

>TRBV10-3|TRBJ2-7|TRBD2|-
TGTGCCATCAGTCGGACTAGCGGGAGACCCTACGAGCAGTACTTC
CAISRTSGRPYEQYF
>TRBV19|TRBJ1-2|-|-
TGTGCCAGTAGTACCACCTTCGCTCGACAAAACTATGGCTACACCTTC
CASSTTFARQNYGYTF
>TRBV9|TRBJ1-6|-|-
TGTGCCAGCAGCGTAGTAGAAGCGAATTCACCCCTCCACTTT
CASSVVEANSPLHF
>TRBV29-1|TRBJ1-2|TRBD1|-
TGCAGCGGAGACAGCCTCAGGGGGAACTATGGCTACACCTTC
CSGDSLRGNYGYTF
>TRBV14|TRBJ1-1|-|once
TGTGCCAGCAGCCAGAAGGAGATTGGTGAAGCTTTCTTT
CASSQKEIGEAFF
>TRBV25-1|TRBJ1-4|-|once
TGTGCCAGCAGTGAATTTGGAGAGGGTGGCGTTGAAAAACTGTTTTTT
CASSEFGEGGVEKLFF
>TRBV4-2|TRBJ2-1|TRBD1|-
TGTGCCAGCAGCCGACAGGGTTGGAATGAGCAGTTCTTC
CASSRQGWNEQFF
>TRBV5-6|TRBJ2-3|-|-
TGTGCCAGCAGCTTTGGGGCACGGGGGGCCGAGGGCACAGATACGCAGTATTTT
CASSFGARGAEGTDTQYF
>TRBV28|TRBJ1-3|-|-
TGTGCCAGCAGTCCCGGACGGTCTCGTAACACCATATATTTT
CASSPGRSRNTIYF
>TRBV7-2|TRBJ1-5|TRBD1|-
TGTGCCAGCAGCTCCGGGACAGGGGGGCCTTTCGGCAATCAGCCCCAGCATTTT
CASSSGTGGPFGNQPQHF
>TRBV7-9|TRBJ2-3|TRBD2|few
TGTGCCAGCAGCTTCCCGACTGGGACTAGCGGCCGCACAGATACGCAGTATTTT
CASSFPTGTSGRTDTQYF
>TRBV6-2/TRBV6-3|TRBJ2-7|-|-
TGTGCCAGCAGTTACCGCCCAGTACCCTACGAGCAGTACTTC
CASSYRPVPYEQYF
>TRBV10-3|TRBJ1-1|-|-
TGTGCCATCGCTGGAGGGGTGGTTAACACTGAAGCTTTCTTT
CAIAGGVVNTEAFF
>TRBV6-5|TRBJ1-1|-|-
TGTGCCAGCAGTTACCCCCTTGGTGGAACAGCTGAAGCTTTCTTT
CASSYPLGGTAEAFF
>TRBV21-1|TRBJ2-7|-|-
TGTGCCAGCAGCAAAAGCCCCGCGAAGGAGCAGTACTTC
CASSKSPAKEQYF
>TRBV7-3|TRBJ1-1|TRBD1|-
TGTGCCAGCAGCTTAACGGCAGGGGGCTTCACTGAAGCTTTCTTT
CASSLTAGGFTEAFF
>TRBV28|TRBJ2-7|TRBD2|-
TGTGCCAGCAGAAAAGCGGGGGGCAGCTCCTACGAGCAGTACTTC
CASRKAGGSSYEQYF
>TRBV4-3|TRBJ2-7|TRBD1|-
TGCGCCAGCAGCCAAGAGACAGGGCACTCCTACGAGCAGTACTTC
CASSQETGHSYEQYF
>TRBV2|TRBJ2-7|-|-
TGTGCCAGCAGTGTTCCTTTGGACAGCGATACCTACGAGCAGTACTTC
CASSVPLDSDTYEQYF
>TRBV15|TRBJ1-1|-|-
TGTGCCACCAGCAGAGATTTGCAGGCTGAAGCTTTCTTT
CATSRDLQAEAFF
>TRBV30|TRBJ1-3|-|-
TGTGCCTGGAGTGAGGGGGTTGCTGGAAACACCATATATTTT
CAWSEGVAGNTIYF
>TRBV3-1/TRBV3-2|TRBJ2-2|-|-
TGTGCCAGCAGCCATCATGCGAACACCGGGGAGCTGTTTTTT
CASSHHANTGELFF
>TRBV7-2|TRBJ1-2|-|-
TGTGCCAGCAGCTTGGGGGGCGGGTATGATGGCTACACCTTC
CASSLGGGYDGYTF
>TRBV6-6|TRBJ2-7|TRBD1|-
TGTGCCAGCAGGACCGGGACAGGGGTCCACGAGCAGTACTTC
CASRTGTGVHEQYF